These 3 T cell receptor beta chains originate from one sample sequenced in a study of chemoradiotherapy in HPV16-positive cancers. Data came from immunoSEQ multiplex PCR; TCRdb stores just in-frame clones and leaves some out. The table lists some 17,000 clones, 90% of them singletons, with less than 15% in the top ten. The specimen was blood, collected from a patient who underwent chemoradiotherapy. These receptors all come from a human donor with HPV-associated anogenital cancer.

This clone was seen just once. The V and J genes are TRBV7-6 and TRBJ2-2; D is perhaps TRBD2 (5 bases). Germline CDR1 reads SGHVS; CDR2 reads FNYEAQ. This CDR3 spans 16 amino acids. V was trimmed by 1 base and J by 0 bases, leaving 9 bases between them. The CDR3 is CASSLGVGTNTGELFF. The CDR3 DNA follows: TGTGCCAGCAGCTTAGGGGTCGGGACGAACACCGGGGAGCTGTTTTTT.

CDR3 sequence (DNA): TGTGCCAGCAGCCCGGGGGGCACTGGGGCCAACGTCCTGACTTTC. It specifies CASSPGGTGANVLTF. The rearrangement links TRBV2 to TRBJ2-6; a weak D match, TRBD2 (7 bases). The V gene lost 6 bases and the J gene lost 2 bases, with 11 bases spanning the gap. Germline CDR1 and CDR2: SNHLY and FYNNEI. There are 15 residues in the CDR3.

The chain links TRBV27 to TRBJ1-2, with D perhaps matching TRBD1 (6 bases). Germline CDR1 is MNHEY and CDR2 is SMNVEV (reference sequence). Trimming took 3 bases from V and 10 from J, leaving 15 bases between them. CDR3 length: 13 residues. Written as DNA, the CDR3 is TGTGCCAGCAGTTTTAAGGGGGGAATGGACTACACCTTC. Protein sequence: CASSFKGGMDYTF.